What follows describes a single TCR beta chain. Antigen: not known. The CDR3 spans 15 residues. Per the germline V gene, CDR1 is SGHRS and CDR2 is YFSETQ. The V and J ends lost 3 bases and 5 bases respectively, with 17 bases between them. Combining a sample-barcoded 5' primer with a J-beta primer mix, a second PCR ran for 7 to 11 cycles. A template-switch adaptor that had 12 random nucleotides put a tag on each cDNA molecule. TCRdb redid the calling of the 5' RACE reads with MiXCR, one entry per CDR3 protein. The table includes about 1.7 million distinct CDR3 sequences, 28% detected once. This entry comes from a study of blood T cells in healthy people across ages. Findings and caveats of the study: Expanded clonotype changes were possibly confounded by unknown donor CMV status.

The rearrangement uses TRBV5-1 and TRBJ2-5; no firm D call. The sequence was collected from a woman aged 30 to 39 in good health. Input material: blood. CDR3 DNA: TGCGCCAGCAGCTCCTTAGGCCTCATGGGGGAGACCCAGTACTTC. Translated: CASSSLGLMGETQYF. Using reference TRBV5-1 and TRBJ2-5 for the parts outside the CDR3, the full variable domain is KAGVTQTPRYLIKTRGQQVTLSCSPISGHRSVSWYQQTPGQGLQFLFEYFSETQRNKGNFPGRFSGRQFSNSRSEMNVSTLELGDSALYLCASSSLGLMGETQYFGPGTRLLVL.